The source of this T cell receptor beta chain is a study of cytomegalovirus exposure and HLA in healthy donors. Trimming removed 4 bases from V and 4 bases from J, with 17 bases in between. Looked up from germline, CDR1 is SEHNR and CDR2 is FQNEAQ (reference sequence). The CDR3 has 15 residues. This clone showed up just once. What it binds is unknown. Broader study findings: The listing of roughly 160 TCR beta chains classed them as cytomegalovirus-associated. Trimming of TCR beta V- and J-genes showed a link, identified in a later analysis, to a missense DCLRE1C variant. Later, an analysis showed that TCR beta chains associated with HLA were more clonally expanded than others that were equally common.

PCR involved 60 Vbeta and 13 Jbeta primers. Clones were sequenced by immunoSEQ multiplex PCR, and TCRdb holds only the in-frame ones, with some missing. The sample holds over 200,000 clones, approximately 82% seen once. The sequencing input was PBMCs. The V and J genes are TRBV7-9 and TRBJ2-7, with D perhaps TRBD2 (6 bases). The sequence came from a woman in her 40s in good health and CMV-seronegative. CDR3 sequence: CASSSEGGKGYEQYF. The CDR3 DNA reads as TGTGCCAGCAGCTCGGAGGGAGGAAAGGGGTACGAGCAGTACTTC.